This passage covers 31 T cell receptor beta chains from one sample sequenced in a study of radiotherapy plus CTLA-4 blockade in lung cancer. Sequenced by immunoSEQ multiplex PCR; TCRdb stores in-frame clones only, minus some. The profile covers some 35,000 clones, with 85% appearing a single time and 5.5% to 7.5% taken by the ten largest. This specimen was peripheral blood, taken from a patient treated with radiotherapy plus ipilimumab. The receptor source for this set is a human donor with non-small cell lung cancer who had stable disease on radiotherapy plus ipilimumab.

The J gene is TRBJ2-1, the V gene TRBV2; no clear D. The CDR3 loop spans 15 amino acids. In germline, CDR1 is SNHLY, CDR2 FYNNEI. V was pared by 4 bases and J by 2 bases, with 12 bases between. In DNA form, the CDR3 reads TGTGCCAGCAGTGTTGCTAGTCTTACCTACAATGAGCAGTTCTTC. It specifies CASSVASLTYNEQFF.

The chain joins TRBV4-2 to TRBJ2-5, with TRBD2 matching over 10 bases. From germline, CDR1 is LGHNA and CDR2 YNFKEQ. Trimming removed 1 base from V and 6 bases from J; junction bases left unmatched: 11. This CDR3 spans 17 amino acids. The CDR3 sequence is CASSQVFATSGIQTQYF. The CDR3 nucleotides are TGTGCCAGCAGCCAAGTTTTCGCAACTAGCGGGATTCAGACCCAGTACTTC.

The V call is TRBV28, the J call TRBJ2-3, with TRBD2 matching 15 bases. Germline V gives CDR1 MDHEN, CDR2 SYDVKM. The CDR3 totals 18 residues. J gave up 3 bases and V 5 bases, and 9 bases lay outside the gene matches. CDR3 sequence reads: CASSPRTSGRAGTDTQYF. The CDR3 DNA sequence: TGTGCCAGCAGTCCTCGGACTAGCGGGAGGGCCGGGACAGATACGCAGTATTTT. Complete variable domain (other parts from reference TRBV28 and TRBJ2-3): DVKVTQSSRYLVKRTGEKVFLECVQDMDHENMFWYRQDPGLGLRLIYFSYDVKMKEKGDIPEGYSVSREKKERFSLILESASTNQTSMYLCASSPRTSGRAGTDTQYFGPGTRLTVL.

The genes are TRBV5-4 and TRBJ2-1, with TRBD2 identical over 7 bases. CDR1 and CDR2 (germline): SGHNT, YYREEE (reference sequence). This CDR3 is built from 15 residues. V gave up 6 bases and J gave up 2 bases; unmatched junction bases: 8. As DNA, the CDR3 is TGTGCCAGCACCCAAGGAGGGAGGGCCTACAATGAGCAGTTCTTC. Amino acid sequence: CASTQGGRAYNEQFF.

This clone was observed a single time. The chain couples TRBV4-3 to TRBJ2-4; TRBD1 is a possible D gene (6 bases). V was shortened by 0 bases and J by 4 bases, with 19 bases between the two germline ends. There are 18 residues in the CDR3. Germline V CDR1 and CDR2: LGHNA, YSLEER. The CDR3 reads CASSQDPSQGNLKNIQYF. CDR3 DNA: TGCGCCAGCAGCCAAGATCCCAGCCAGGGGAATTTGAAAAACATTCAGTACTTC.

The gene calls are TRBV5-8 and TRBJ1-1; D ambiguous. The ends were cut back, 1 base at V and 0 bases at J, with 16 bases in the middle. This CDR3 spans 17 amino acids. Germline lookup yields CDR1 SGHTS and CDR2 YDEGEE. The CDR3 spells CASSLRGTTYMNTEAFF. CDR3 coding DNA: TGTGCCAGCAGCTTGCGGGGAACAACCTACATGAACACTGAAGCTTTCTTT.

The chain employs TRBV18 and TRBJ2-7; tentative D call: TRBD1 (6 bases). Trimming removed 0 bases from V and 7 bases from J, with 13 bases in between. CDR1 and CDR2 (germline): KGHSH, LQKENI. This CDR3 spans 14 amino acids. CDR3 nucleotide sequence: TGTGCCAGCTCACCACCGCCAGGGGTGCGGGAGCAGTACTTC. It encodes CASSPPPGVREQYF.

By share, this clone counts as medium-sized (0.01 to 0.1%). The CDR3 DNA reads TGCGCCAGCAGCCAAGATGGGGGCTTGGGCAATCAGCCCCAGCATTTT. This encodes CASSQDGGLGNQPQHF. The chain has TRBV4-1 and TRBJ1-5; tentatively, D is TRBD1 (6 bases). The V gene's germline CDR1 is MGHRA and CDR2 YSYEKL. The CDR3 length is 16 residues. V lost 0 bases and J lost 2, with 11 bases in between.

This sequence joins TRBV27 and TRBJ2-1; D possibly corresponds to TRBD2 (5 bases). The CDR3 consists of 13 residues. Germline loops: CDR1 MNHEY, CDR2 SMNVEV (reference sequence). Trimming removed 5 bases from V and 9 bases from J, with 14 bases in between. As DNA, the CDR3 is TGTGCCAGCAGTAGATCGAGGGTGGTTGAGCAGTTCTTC. This gives the protein CASSRSRVVEQFF.

The chain couples TRBV7-5 to TRBJ1-2; the table's D call of TRBD1 was not tested on the DNA. TRBV7-5 is described as a pseudogene. The CDR3 totals 14 residues. In DNA, the CDR3 is TGTGCCAGAAGCAAAGCACAGGGGGGCTATGGCTACACCTTC. This sequence encodes CARSKAQGGYGYTF.

This clone has a handful of counts. This sequence joins TRBV5-1 and TRBJ2-5; a possible D gene is TRBD1 (6 bases). CDR3 length: 13 amino acids. Germline V lookup: CDR1 SGHRS, CDR2 YFSETQ. V was clipped by 6 bases and J by 4 bases, with 13 bases between them. The CDR3 bases are TGCGCCAGCACCGAGCCAGGGGTAGAGACCCAGTACTTC. Protein: CASTEPGVETQYF. The full variable domain, completed using reference TRBV5-1 and TRBJ2-5, is KAGVTQTPRYLIKTRGQQVTLSCSPISGHRSVSWYQQTPGQGLQFLFEYFSETQRNKGNFPGRFSGRQFSNSRSEMNVSTLELGDSALYLCASTEPGVETQYFGPGTRLLVL.

The genes are TRBV7-9 and TRBJ2-3, with a possible D match to TRBD2 (6 bases). The V end was cut by 4 bases, the J end by 1 base, with 12 bases between. This CDR3 contains 15 residues. Looked up from germline, CDR1 is SEHNR and CDR2 is FQNEAQ (reference sequence). The chain's CDR3 is CASSSRLEGTDTQYF. As DNA, the CDR3 is TGTGCCAGCAGCTCACGACTAGAAGGCACAGATACGCAGTATTTT.

This chain's CDR3 is CASSQRQGLSYGYTF. The CDR3 nucleotides read TGCGCCAGCAGCCAAAGACAGGGGCTGAGCTATGGCTACACCTTC. The rearrangement uses TRBV4-1 and TRBJ1-2; 8 bases align to TRBD1. The CDR3 loop spans 15 amino acids. Germline loops: CDR1 MGHRA, CDR2 YSYEKL. J was trimmed by 4 bases and V by 2 bases; bases with no gene match: 6.

This clone was detected only once. The rearrangement joins TRBV19 to TRBJ2-3; TRBD2 matches at 10 bases. With 5 bases clipped from V and 0 bases from J, the junction kept 14 bases outside the gene matches. Germline CDR1 LNHDA, CDR2 SQIVND (reference sequence). The CDR3 extends over 19 amino acids. The CDR3: CASSFLAGVPIPSTDTQYF. The DNA for the CDR3 is TGTGCCAGTAGTTTCCTAGCGGGAGTCCCGATCCCCAGCACAGATACGCAGTATTTT.

This chain uses TRBV2 with TRBJ2-2; 8 bases line up with TRBD2. After removal of 6 bases from V and 0 bases from J, the junction contained 6 bases not matched to a gene. There are 16 residues in the CDR3. Germline V gene data show CDR1 as SNHLY and CDR2 as FYNNEI. Written as DNA, the CDR3 is TGTGCCAGCAGGGAGCGGGAGTTCGCGAACACCGGGGAGCTGTTTTTT. This translates into CASREREFANTGELFF.

The genes are TRBV28 and TRBJ2-2; maybe TRBD2 (6 bases). Per the germline V gene, CDR1 is MDHEN and CDR2 is SYDVKM. There are 16 residues in the CDR3. V was clipped by 2 bases and J by 2 bases, with 12 bases between them. For the CDR3, the DNA is TGTGCCAGCAGTTTACTGGGCGGGGCCAACACCGGGGAGCTGTTTTTT. Amino acid sequence: CASSLLGGANTGELFF.

Written as DNA, the CDR3 is TGTGCCAGCAGCCAACCCGGACGGCGGACAGAAAAACTGTTTTTT. Protein product: CASSQPGRRTEKLFF. The chain couples TRBV4-2 to TRBJ1-4; D possibly corresponds to TRBD1 (5 bases). Trimming took off 2 bases at V and 8 bases at J, with 15 bases between the two ends. The length of the CDR3 is 15 residues. CDR1 and CDR2 (germline): LGHNA, YNFKEQ.

The rearrangement uses TRBV19 and TRBJ2-3; a possible D gene is TRBD2 (6 bases). V was cut by 2 bases and J by 0 bases, with 9 bases left in between. The germline gives CDR1 LNHDA, CDR2 SQIVND (reference sequence). This CDR3 comprises 15 residues. The CDR3 spells CASSISSGSTDTQYF. The CDR3 bases are TGTGCCAGTAGTATAAGCAGCGGGAGCACAGATACGCAGTATTTT.

This chain uses TRBV4-3 with TRBJ2-1, with TRBD2 identical over 11 bases. The V segment lost 6 bases and the J segment 3 bases; nucleotides outside the gene matches: 4. The CDR3 consists of 15 residues. From germline, CDR1 is LGHNA and CDR2 YSLEER. The CDR3 reads CASRPGLADYNEQFF. The CDR3 DNA follows: TGCGCCAGCAGGCCGGGACTAGCGGACTACAATGAGCAGTTCTTC.

J is TRBJ2-7 and V is TRBV7-2; the match to TRBD1 covers 10 bases. This CDR3 contains 14 residues. CDR1 is SGHTA, CDR2 FQGNSA, per germline. V shed 5 bases, J shed 4 bases, and the junction held 5 bases outside the gene matches. CDR3 nucleotide sequence: TGTGCCAGCAGCCCGACAGGGGGCAGGTACGAGCAGTACTTC. It yields the protein CASSPTGGRYEQYF.

The V gene is TRBV30, the J gene TRBJ1-1; D ambiguous. The CDR3 runs to 15 residues. The V end was cut by 1 base, the J end by 5 bases, with 17 bases between. Germline CDR1 GTSNPN, CDR2 SVGIG (reference sequence). CDR3 nucleotide sequence: TGTGCCTGGAGTGCCACAGTCGCCGCTGGGACTGAAGCTTTCTTT. Translating it yields CAWSATVAAGTEAFF.

The genes are TRBV28 and TRBJ2-7; a weak D match, TRBD2 (7 bases). Per germline, CDR1 MDHEN and CDR2 SYDVKM. V was shortened by 3 bases and J by 6 bases, with 15 bases between the two germline ends. CDR3 length: 14 residues. Here the CDR3 reads CASSFGGLGGEQYF. DNA of the CDR3: TGTGCCAGCAGTTTTGGCGGACTAGGGGGCGAGCAGTACTTC. The entire variable domain, with the rest obtained from reference TRBV28 and TRBJ2-7, is as follows: DVKVTQSSRYLVKRTGEKVFLECVQDMDHENMFWYRQDPGLGLRLIYFSYDVKMKEKGDIPEGYSVSREKKERFSLILESASTNQTSMYLCASSFGGLGGEQYFGPGTRLTVT.

A few counts support this clone. The chain uses TRBV5-5 and TRBJ1-5, with 7 bases that match TRBD1. Trimming cost V 4 bases and J 0 bases; bases outside gene matches: 13. The CDR3 covers 18 residues. Looked up from germline, CDR1 is SGHKS and CDR2 is YYEKEE (reference sequence). The CDR3 DNA is TGTGCCAGCAGCCGGGACCGGGACAGTCCCTATAGCAATCAGCCCCAGCATTTT. It specifies CASSRDRDSPYSNQPQHF.

The chain is built from TRBV10-2 and TRBJ2-5, with 7 bases aligning to TRBD1. The CDR3 sequence is 13 residues long. The V gene's germline CDR1 is WSHSY and CDR2 SAAADI. V was pared by 7 bases and J by 1 base, with 3 bases of the junction left unmatched. Here the CDR3 DNA reads TGCGCCAGCAAGGGACAGCCCCAAGAGACCCAGTACTTC. Protein sequence: CASKGQPQETQYF.

This clone was detected only a few times. V is TRBV19 and J is TRBJ1-4, with 8 bases matching TRBD1. Germline CDR1 reads LNHDA; CDR2 reads SQIVND (reference sequence). The V gene end was trimmed by 4 bases and the J gene end by 7 bases; junction bases not matched to a gene: 5. The CDR3 loop spans 14 amino acids. CDR3 protein: CASSTGQGSEKLFF. The CDR3 DNA is TGTGCCAGTAGTACCGGACAGGGTTCTGAAAAACTGTTTTTT. Filled out from reference TRBV19 and TRBJ1-4, the complete variable domain reads DGGITQSPKYLFRKEGQNVTLSCEQNLNHDAMYWYRQDPGQGLRLIYYSQIVNDFQKGDIAEGYSVSREKKESFPLTVTSAQKNPTAFYLCASSTGQGSEKLFFGSGTQLSVL.

The V gene is TRBV6-1, the J gene TRBJ2-2; D gene uncertain. The CDR3 is 14 amino acids. With 4 bases removed from V and 2 bases from J, the gap between germline ends came to 8 bases. Germline loops: CDR1 MNHNS, CDR2 SASEGT. CDR3: CASSVGPNTGELFF. The CDR3 nucleotides are TGTGCCAGCAGTGTTGGGCCTAACACCGGGGAGCTGTTTTTT.

The table lists this clone with a few counts. The V and J genes are TRBV6-1 and TRBJ1-1; D is ambiguous. Germline CDR1 MNHNS, CDR2 SASEGT. The germline V and J ends were trimmed by 7 bases and 0 bases, with 9 bases remaining between them. The CDR3 covers 13 residues. The CDR3 nucleotides read TGTGCCAGCACTCAGGATATGAACACTGAAGCTTTCTTT. The encoded protein is CASTQDMNTEAFF.

Written as DNA, the CDR3 is TGTGCCAGTAGTATCACGCCGTCGGATAATTCACCCCTCCACTTT. It encodes CASSITPSDNSPLHF. The chain is built from TRBV19 and TRBJ1-6, with unresolved D. Germline V CDR1 and CDR2: LNHDA, SQIVND (reference sequence). Trimming left V 3 bases short and J 5 bases short, with 11 bases between. The CDR3 runs 15 residues.

The V call is TRBV5-4, the J call TRBJ2-3; 9 bases align to TRBD2. V shed 9 bases and J 3 bases; nucleotides not matched to a gene: 14. This CDR3 has 16 residues. CDR1 and CDR2 (germline): SGHNT, YYREEE (reference sequence). CDR3 DNA: TGTGCCACCAACGAGGGGGCGGGAGGGCCAACAGATACGCAGTATTTT. Residues: CATNEGAGGPTDTQYF. The complete variable domain, with remaining parts taken from reference TRBV5-4 and TRBJ2-3, reads ETGVTQSPTHLIKTRGQQVTLRCSSQSGHNTVSWYQQALGQGPQFIFQYYREEENGRGNFPPRFSGLQFPNYSSELNVNALELDDSALYLCATNEGAGGPTDTQYFGPGTRLTVL.

The V call is TRBV7-2, the J call TRBJ2-1; 15 bases fit TRBD2. Germline V CDR1 and CDR2: SGHTA, FQGNSA. The CDR3 is made up of 18 amino acids. The ends lost 1 base at V and 4 bases at J; junction bases unmatched: 5. CDR3 loop: CASSLEGTSGRFYNEQFF. The CDR3 DNA sequence: TGTGCCAGCAGCTTAGAAGGGACTAGCGGGAGGTTTTACAATGAGCAGTTCTTC. The whole variable domain, filled in from reference TRBV7-2 and TRBJ2-1, reads GAGVSQSPSNKVTEKGKDVELRCDPISGHTALYWYRQSLGQGLEFLIYFQGNSAPDKSGLPSDRFSAERTGGSVSTLTIQRTQQEDSAVYLCASSLEGTSGRFYNEQFFGPGTRLTVL.

This clone was seen once. This sequence joins TRBV10-3 and TRBJ2-7; TRBD1 matches at 7 bases. J gave up 0 bases and V 0 bases, and 8 bases lay outside the gene matches. The germline gives CDR1 ENHRY, CDR2 SYGVKD. There are 17 residues in the CDR3. The CDR3: CAISESKIRDSSYEQYF. The CDR3 nucleotides read TGTGCCATCAGTGAGTCTAAAATCCGGGACAGCTCCTACGAGCAGTACTTC.